This record looks at one TCR beta chain sequence and its context. This specimen belongs to a study of blood T cell repertoires in COVID-19. Authors' analysis steps: Amplification from reference gene primers served as the basis for estimated nucleated cell counts. This table comes from immunoSEQ multiplex PCR, and its TCRdb copy is limited to in-frame clones, with some not included. V and J calls and clone size come straight from that table; D and trimming were deduced from the DNA. Of about 54,000 clones in the sample, 88% were seen once. The CDR3 length is 14 residues. CDR1 is SGHDN, CDR2 FVKESK, per germline. Trimming shortened V by 4 bases and J by 4 bases, and 10 bases separated the two germline ends.

The chain uses TRBV14 and TRBJ2-2; D ambiguous. The specimen sequenced was peripheral blood. The source of this sequence is a human donor in a cohort sampled during active COVID-19. CDR3 sequence: CASSRSRGTGELFF. CDR3 nucleotides: TGTGCCAGCAGCCGGAGTCGAGGCACCGGGGAGCTGTTTTTT.